The entry below describes one T cell receptor (beta chain). The CDR3 sequence is 13 residues long. V gave up 1 base and J gave up 16 bases, with 17 bases separating them. Looked up from germline, CDR1 is LGHDT and CDR2 is YNNKEL (reference sequence). This specimen comes from a study of T-cell memory formation after mild COVID-19. TCRalpha and TCRbeta libraries used 5'RACE with constant-segment primers and UMIs. TCRdb passed the 5' RACE reads through MiXCR, listing each CDR3 protein once. The table lists around 320,000 distinct CDR3 sequences, 15% to 20% of them singletons, with roughly 21% in the top ten.

Sequenced input: PBMCs or a T cell subset sorted from them (not recorded which). The chain recombines TRBV3-1 with TRBJ2-4; a weak D match, TRBD2 (6 bases). This sequence originates from a man between 18 and 35 years old who had mild COVID-19 (a few samples of this study predate the infection). Cell type and time point are not known. This CDR3 is CASSQGFDGDFYF. The CDR3 DNA reads as TGTGCCAGCAGCCAAGGGTTCGACGGGGACTTCTACTTC.